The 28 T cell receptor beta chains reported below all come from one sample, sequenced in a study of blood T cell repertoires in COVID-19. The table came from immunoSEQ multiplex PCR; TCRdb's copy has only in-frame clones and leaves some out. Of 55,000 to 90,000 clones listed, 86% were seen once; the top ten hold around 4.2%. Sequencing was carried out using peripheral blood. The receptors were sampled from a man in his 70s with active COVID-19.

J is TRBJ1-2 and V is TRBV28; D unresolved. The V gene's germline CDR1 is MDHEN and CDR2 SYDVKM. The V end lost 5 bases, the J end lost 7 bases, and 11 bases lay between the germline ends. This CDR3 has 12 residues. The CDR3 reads CASSTGWFGYTF. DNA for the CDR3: TGTGCCAGCAGTACCGGGTGGTTTGGCTACACCTTC.

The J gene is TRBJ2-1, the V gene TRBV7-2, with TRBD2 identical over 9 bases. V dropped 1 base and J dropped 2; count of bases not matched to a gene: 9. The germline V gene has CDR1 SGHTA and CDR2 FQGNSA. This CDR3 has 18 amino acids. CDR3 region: CASSLGPTSGDPYNEQFF. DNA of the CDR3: TGTGCCAGCAGCTTAGGGCCGACTAGCGGAGACCCCTACAATGAGCAGTTCTTC.

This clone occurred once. CDR3 in DNA: TGTGCCTCCAAACCCACAGGGTTTGGCTACACCTTC. Encoded protein: CASKPTGFGYTF. The rearrangement links TRBV30 to TRBJ1-2; a possible D gene is TRBD1 (6 bases). This CDR3 has 12 amino acids. V lost 7 bases to trimming and J lost 7 bases, with 16 bases between them. The germline V gene has CDR1 GTSNPN and CDR2 SVGIG (reference sequence).

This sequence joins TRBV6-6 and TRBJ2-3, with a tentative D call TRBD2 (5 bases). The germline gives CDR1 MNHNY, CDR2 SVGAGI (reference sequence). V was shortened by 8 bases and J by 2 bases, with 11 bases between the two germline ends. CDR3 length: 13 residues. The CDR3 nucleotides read TGTGCCAGCCAGCGGCAGGACACAGATACGCAGTATTTT. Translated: CASQRQDTDTQYF.

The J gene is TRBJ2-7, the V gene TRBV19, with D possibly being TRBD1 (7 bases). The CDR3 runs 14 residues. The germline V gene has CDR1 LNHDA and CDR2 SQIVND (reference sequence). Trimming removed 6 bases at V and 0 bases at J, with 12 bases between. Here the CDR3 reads CASREGTASYEQYF. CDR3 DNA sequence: TGTGCCAGTAGGGAGGGGACAGCCTCCTACGAGCAGTACTTC.

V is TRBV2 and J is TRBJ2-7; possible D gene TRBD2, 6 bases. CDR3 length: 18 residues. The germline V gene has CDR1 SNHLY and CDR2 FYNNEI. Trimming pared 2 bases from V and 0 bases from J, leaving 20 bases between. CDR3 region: CASSEPPRGWAASYEQYF. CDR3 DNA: TGTGCCAGCAGTGAACCCCCACGGGGGTGGGCCGCCTCCTACGAGCAGTACTTC.

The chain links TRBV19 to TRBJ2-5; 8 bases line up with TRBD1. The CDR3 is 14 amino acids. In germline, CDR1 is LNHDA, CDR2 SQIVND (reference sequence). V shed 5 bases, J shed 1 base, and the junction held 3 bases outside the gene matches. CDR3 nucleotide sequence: TGTGCCAGTAGTCCTCAGGGGGCCCAAGAGACCCAGTACTTC. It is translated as CASSPQGAQETQYF. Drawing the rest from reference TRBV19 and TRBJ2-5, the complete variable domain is DGGITQSPKYLFRKEGQNVTLSCEQNLNHDAMYWYRQDPGQGLRLIYYSQIVNDFQKGDIAEGYSVSREKKESFPLTVTSAQKNPTAFYLCASSPQGAQETQYFGPGTRLLVL.

CDR3 bases: TGCGCCAGCAGGTGGGGGGAGGGCGATACGCAGTATTTT. It yields the protein CASRWGEGDTQYF. The chain is built from TRBV10-1 and TRBJ2-3, with 7 bases identical to TRBD2. CDR1 is WNHNN, CDR2 SYGVQD, per germline (reference sequence). This CDR3 contains 13 residues. V trimming: 6 bases; J trimming: 6 bases; junction bases outside the gene matches: 6.

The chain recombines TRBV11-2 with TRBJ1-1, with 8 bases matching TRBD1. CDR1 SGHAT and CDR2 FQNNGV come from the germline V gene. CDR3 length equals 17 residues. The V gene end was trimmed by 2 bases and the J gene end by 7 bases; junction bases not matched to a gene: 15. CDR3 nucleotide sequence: TGTGCCAGCAGCTTAACAGGGGGGCAGGGGGCCGCTAATGAAGCTTTCTTT. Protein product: CASSLTGGQGAANEAFF. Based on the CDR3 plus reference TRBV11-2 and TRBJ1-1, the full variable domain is EAGVAQSPRYKIIEKRQSVAFWCNPISGHATLYWYQQILGQGPKLLIQFQNNGVVDDSQLPKDRFSAERLKGVDSTLKIQPAKLEDSAVYLCASSLTGGQGAANEAFFGQGTRLTVV.

The CDR3 sequence: CASRPGGRGEQYF. CDR3 bases: TGTGCCAGCAGGCCGGGGGGGCGTGGCGAGCAGTACTTC. This chain links TRBV7-2 with TRBJ2-7, with TRBD2 identical over 8 bases. Germline V CDR1 and CDR2: SGHTA, FQGNSA. The J segment lost 6 bases and the V segment lost 6 bases, leaving 7 bases of the junction unmatched. CDR3 length: 13 residues.

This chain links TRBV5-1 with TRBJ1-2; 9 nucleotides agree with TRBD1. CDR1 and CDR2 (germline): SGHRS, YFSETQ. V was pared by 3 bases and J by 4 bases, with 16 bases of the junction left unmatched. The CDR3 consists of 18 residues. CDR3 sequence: CASSSGDRASLLFYGYTF. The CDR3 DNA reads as TGCGCCAGCAGCTCCGGGGACAGGGCATCCCTCCTGTTCTATGGCTACACCTTC.

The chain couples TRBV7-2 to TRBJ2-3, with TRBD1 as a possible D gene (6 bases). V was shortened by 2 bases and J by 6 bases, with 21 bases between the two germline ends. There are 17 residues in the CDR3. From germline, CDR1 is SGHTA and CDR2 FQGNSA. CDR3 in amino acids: CASSLWVGAGVWDTQYF. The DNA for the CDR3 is TGTGCCAGCAGCTTATGGGTTGGGGCAGGGGTTTGGGATACGCAGTATTTT.

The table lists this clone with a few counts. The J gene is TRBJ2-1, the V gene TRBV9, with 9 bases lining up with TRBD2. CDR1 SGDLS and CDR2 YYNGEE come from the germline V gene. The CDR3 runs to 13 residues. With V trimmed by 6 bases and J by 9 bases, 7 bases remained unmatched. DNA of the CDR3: TGTGCCAGCAACTCCGGGCGGGGGGGTGAGCAGTTCTTC. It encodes CASNSGRGGEQFF.

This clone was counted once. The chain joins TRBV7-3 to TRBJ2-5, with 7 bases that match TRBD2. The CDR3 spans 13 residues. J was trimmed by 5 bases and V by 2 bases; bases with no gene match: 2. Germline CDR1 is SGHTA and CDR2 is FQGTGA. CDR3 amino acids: CASSLGGDETQYF. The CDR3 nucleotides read TGTGCCAGCAGCTTAGGGGGGGATGAGACCCAGTACTTC.

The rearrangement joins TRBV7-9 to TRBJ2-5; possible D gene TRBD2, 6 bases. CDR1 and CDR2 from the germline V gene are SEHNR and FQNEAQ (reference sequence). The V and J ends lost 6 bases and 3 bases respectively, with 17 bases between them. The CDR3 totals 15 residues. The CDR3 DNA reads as TGTGCCAGCAGGGGGGGTGCTAGCGCAAAAGAGACCCAGTACTTC. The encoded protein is CASRGGASAKETQYF.

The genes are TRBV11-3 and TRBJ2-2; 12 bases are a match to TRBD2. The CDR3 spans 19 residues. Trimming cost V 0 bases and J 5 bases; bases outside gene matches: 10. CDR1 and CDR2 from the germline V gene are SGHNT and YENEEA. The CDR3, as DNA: TGTGCCAGCAGCTTAGATTTTGGACTAGCGGGACGTAGGACCGGGGAGCTGTTTTTT. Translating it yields CASSLDFGLAGRRTGELFF.

The CDR3 loop is CASSAGQGASEQYF. DNA of the CDR3: TGTGCCAGCAGCGCGGGGCAGGGGGCCAGCGAGCAGTACTTC. V usage is TRBV9 and J usage is TRBJ2-7; 8 bases agree with TRBD1. The junction had 8 bases not matched to a gene; V was cut back by 3 bases and J by 6 bases. Germline V gene lookup returns CDR1 SGDLS and CDR2 YYNGEE. This CDR3 contains 14 residues.

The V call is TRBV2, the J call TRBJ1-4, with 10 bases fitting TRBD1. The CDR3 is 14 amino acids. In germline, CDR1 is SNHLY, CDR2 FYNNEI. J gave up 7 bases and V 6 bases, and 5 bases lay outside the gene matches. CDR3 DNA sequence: TGTGCCAGCAGCCCCGGGACAGGGGTTGAAAAACTGTTTTTT. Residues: CASSPGTGVEKLFF. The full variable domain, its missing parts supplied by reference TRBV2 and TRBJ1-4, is EPEVTQTPSHQVTQMGQEVILRCVPISNHLYFYWYRQILGQKVEFLVSFYNNEISEKSEIFDDQFSVERPDGSNFTLKIRSTKLEDSAMYFCASSPGTGVEKLFFGSGTQLSVL.

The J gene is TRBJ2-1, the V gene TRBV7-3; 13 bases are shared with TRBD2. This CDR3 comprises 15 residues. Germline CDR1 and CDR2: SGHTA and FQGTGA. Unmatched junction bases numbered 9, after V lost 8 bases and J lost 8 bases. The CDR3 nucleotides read TGTGCCAGCGGATCGGGGACTAGCGGGATTGATGAGCAGTTCTTC. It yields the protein CASGSGTSGIDEQFF.

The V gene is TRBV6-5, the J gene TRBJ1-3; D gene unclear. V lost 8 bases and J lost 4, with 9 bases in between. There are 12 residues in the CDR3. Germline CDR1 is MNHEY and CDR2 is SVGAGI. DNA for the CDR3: TGTGCCAGCGAAGCGGGAGGAAACACCATATATTTT. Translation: CASEAGGNTIYF.

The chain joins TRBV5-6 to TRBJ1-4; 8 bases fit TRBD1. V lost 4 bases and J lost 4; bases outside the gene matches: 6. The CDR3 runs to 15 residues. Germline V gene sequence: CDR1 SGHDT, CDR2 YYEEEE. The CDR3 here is CASSGRDRSNEKLFF. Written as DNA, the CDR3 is TGTGCCAGCAGCGGGCGGGACAGGAGTAATGAAAAACTGTTTTTT.

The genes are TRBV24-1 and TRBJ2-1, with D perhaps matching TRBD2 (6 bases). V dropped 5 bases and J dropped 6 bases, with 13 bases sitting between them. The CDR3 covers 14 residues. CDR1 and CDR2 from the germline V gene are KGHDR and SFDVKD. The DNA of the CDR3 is TGTGCCACCAGTGTGGGCGGGGTGGTCAATGAGCAGTTCTTC. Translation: CATSVGGVVNEQFF.

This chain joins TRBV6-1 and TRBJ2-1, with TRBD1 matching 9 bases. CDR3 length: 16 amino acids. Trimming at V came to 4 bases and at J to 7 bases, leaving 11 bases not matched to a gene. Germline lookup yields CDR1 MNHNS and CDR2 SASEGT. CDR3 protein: CASSVPQGAPSNEQFF. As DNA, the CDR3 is TGTGCCAGCAGTGTCCCACAGGGGGCGCCTTCGAATGAGCAGTTCTTC.

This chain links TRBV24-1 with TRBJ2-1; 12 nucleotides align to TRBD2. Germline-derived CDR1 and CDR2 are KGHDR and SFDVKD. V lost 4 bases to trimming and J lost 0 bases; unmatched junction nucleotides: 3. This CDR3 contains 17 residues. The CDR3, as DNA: TGTGCCACCAGTGACCTAGCGGGAGGGAGCTCCTACAATGAGCAGTTCTTC. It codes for CATSDLAGGSSYNEQFF.

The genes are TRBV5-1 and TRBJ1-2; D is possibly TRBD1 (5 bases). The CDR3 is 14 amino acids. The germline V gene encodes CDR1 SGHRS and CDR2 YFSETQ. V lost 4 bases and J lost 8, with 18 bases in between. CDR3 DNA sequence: TGCGCCAGCAGCCCTGACAGTACCCCCGAGGGCTACACCTTC. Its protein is CASSPDSTPEGYTF.

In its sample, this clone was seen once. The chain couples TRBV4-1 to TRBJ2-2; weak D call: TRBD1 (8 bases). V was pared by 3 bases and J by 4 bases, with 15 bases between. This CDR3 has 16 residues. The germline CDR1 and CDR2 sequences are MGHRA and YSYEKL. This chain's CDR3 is CASSHPDREGTGELFF. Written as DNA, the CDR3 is TGCGCCAGCAGCCACCCGGACAGGGAGGGCACCGGGGAGCTGTTTTTT.

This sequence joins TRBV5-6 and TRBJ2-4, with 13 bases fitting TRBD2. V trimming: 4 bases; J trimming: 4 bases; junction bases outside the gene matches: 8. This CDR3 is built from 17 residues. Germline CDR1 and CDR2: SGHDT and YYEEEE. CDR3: CASSPETSGRRKNIQYF. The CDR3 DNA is TGTGCCAGCAGCCCCGAGACTAGCGGGAGGAGGAAAAACATTCAGTACTTC.

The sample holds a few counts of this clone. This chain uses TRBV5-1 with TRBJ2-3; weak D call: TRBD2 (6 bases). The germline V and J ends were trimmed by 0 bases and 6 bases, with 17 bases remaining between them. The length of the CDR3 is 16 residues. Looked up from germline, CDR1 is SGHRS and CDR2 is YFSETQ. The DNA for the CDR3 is TGCGCCAGCAGCTTGGGACTGGCGGGAAGCCGGGATACGCAGTATTTT. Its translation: CASSLGLAGSRDTQYF.